The 10 T cell receptor beta chains presented below share a single source sample, sequenced in a study of post-analysis software for immune sequencing data. Study-wide results and caveats: When patients were compared with controls, roughly five TRBV segments were more frequent, TRBV5-6, TRBV5-1 and TRBV20-1 among them.

TCR beta libraries were prepared from cDNA with unique molecular identifiers. TCRdb passed the PCR reads through MiXCR, listing each CDR3 protein once. The sample carries some 370,000 distinct CDR3 sequences, about a third recorded once. Their antigens remain unidentified. The sample consisted of blood. These receptors were collected from a girl aged 10 to 17 with multiple sclerosis.

This clonotype was picked up many times. The chain uses TRBV7-6 and TRBJ2-6, with no clear D. V was shortened by 3 bases and J by 2 bases, with 5 bases between the two germline ends. Germline V gene lookup returns CDR1 SGHVS and CDR2 FNYEAQ. The CDR3 has 14 amino acids. CDR3 region: CASSLTAGANVLTF. CDR3 DNA: TGTGCCAGCAGCTTGACTGCTGGGGCCAACGTCCTGACTTTC.

Many counts were recorded for this clonotype. CDR3 residues: CASSLYGAAYEQYF. CDR3 nucleotides: TGTGCCAGCAGCCTATACGGTGCTGCCTACGAGCAGTACTTC. V gene TRBV7-2 combines with J gene TRBJ2-7; unclear D gene. Trimming took 5 bases from V and 2 from J, leaving 13 bases between them. In germline, CDR1 is SGHTA, CDR2 FQGNSA. The CDR3 covers 14 residues. Variable domain in full (rest from reference TRBV7-2 and TRBJ2-7): GAGVSQSPSNKVTEKGKDVELRCDPISGHTALYWYRQSLGQGLEFLIYFQGNSAPDKSGLPSDRFSAERTGGSVSTLTIQRTQQEDSAVYLCASSLYGAAYEQYFGPGTRLTVT.

The rearrangement joins TRBV4-2 to TRBJ2-5; 7 bases match TRBD2. V gave up 4 bases and J gave up 9 bases; unmatched junction bases: 8. Germline V gene data show CDR1 as LGHNA and CDR2 as YNFKEQ. There are 13 residues in the CDR3. CDR3 amino acids: CASSLRGGEPQYF. CDR3 DNA sequence: TGTGCCAGCAGCCTTCGGGGAGGGGAGCCCCAGTACTTC.

This clonotype was found a few times. The chain employs TRBV4-2 and TRBJ2-1; D remains ambiguous. Germline V gene data show CDR1 as LGHNA and CDR2 as YNFKEQ. The CDR3 contains 17 residues. Trimming cost V 1 base and J 1 base, with 14 bases left between them. CDR3: CASSQVSAGASYNEQFF. The CDR3 DNA follows: TGTGCCAGCAGCCAAGTCTCAGCAGGTGCTTCCTACAATGAGCAGTTCTTC.

In regard to this clonotype: One end of the junction fails to match germline, which may point to a read error. This chain connects TRBV2 to TRBJ2-3; D gene ambiguous. Germline V gene lookup returns CDR1 SNHLY and CDR2 FYNNEI. CDR3 size: 14 residues. In nucleotides, the CDR3 is TGTGCCAGCAGTGACCGGCCACACACAGTTACGCAGTATTTT. Its protein product is CASSDRPHTVTQYF. The complete variable domain, with remaining parts taken from reference TRBV2 and TRBJ2-3, reads EPEVTQTPSHQVTQMGQEVILRCVPISNHLYFYWYRQILGQKVEFLVSFYNNEISEKSEIFDDQFSVERPDGSNFTLKIRSTKLEDSAMYFCASSDRPHTVTQYFGPGTRLTVL.

This clonotype showed up many times. The chain is built from TRBV6-1 and TRBJ1-1, with TRBD1 matching over 7 bases. V gave up 6 bases and J gave up 4 bases; unmatched junction bases: 8. Germline values: CDR1 MNHNS, CDR2 SASEGT. This CDR3 has 14 residues. The CDR3 DNA reads TGTGCCAGCAGCTTGGGAGACAGGGCCACTGAAGCTTTCTTT. This encodes CASSLGDRATEAFF.

There are a few counts of this clonotype. The V gene is TRBV30, the J gene TRBJ2-1, with a weak D call TRBD2 (5 bases). The germline V gene encodes CDR1 GTSNPN and CDR2 SVGIG (reference sequence). The CDR3 is made up of 14 amino acids. Trimming removed 6 bases from V and 4 bases from J, with 16 bases in between. In DNA form, the CDR3 reads TGTGCCTGCACTGGAGGCGTCGGATACAATGAGCAGTTCTTC. As protein: CACTGGVGYNEQFF.

This clonotype was found a few times. The chain recombines TRBV27 with TRBJ1-6, with TRBD1 matching 10 bases. V lost 5 bases to trimming and J lost 10 bases; unmatched junction nucleotides: 5. The CDR3 consists of 14 residues. Per the germline V gene, CDR1 is MNHEY and CDR2 is SMNVEV (reference sequence). CDR3 sequence: CASSGDRGKSPLHF. The DNA for the CDR3 is TGTGCCAGCAGTGGGGACAGGGGAAAATCACCCCTCCACTTT.

The J gene is TRBJ1-1, the V gene TRBV6-6, with 7 positions matching TRBD1. Germline-derived CDR1 and CDR2 are MNHNY and SVGAGI (reference sequence). This CDR3 spans 15 amino acids. J gave up 0 bases and V 5 bases, and 6 bases lay outside the gene matches. The CDR3: CASSGRDRLNTEAFF. The CDR3 DNA reads as TGTGCCAGCAGTGGCCGGGACAGACTGAACACTGAAGCTTTCTTT.

CDR3 in amino acids: CASSSTFYQVSGANVLTF. CDR3 in DNA: TGTGCCAGCAGTTCAACCTTTTACCAAGTCTCTGGGGCCAACGTCCTGACTTTC. V is TRBV12-3 or TRBV12-4 and J is TRBJ2-6; D uncertain. This CDR3 region has 18 residues. Deletions cut 4 bases from V and 0 bases from J, with 16 bases between.